Sequencing of this TCR beta chain was carried out in a study of T cells after yellow fever vaccination. General study points: Abundant clonotypes from the bulk population could have been carried over as contaminants into FACS-sorted repertoires.

TCRdb ran MiXCR on the 5' RACE reads and lists one entry per CDR3 protein. The data show 300,000 or so distinct CDR3 sequences, roughly 8.6% seen once. The CDR3 consists of 15 residues. Germline trimming cut 5 bases from V and 4 bases from J; bases unmatched to any gene: 11. This clonotype turned up a few times. Its target is unknown. This sample comprised PBMCs, obtained roughly 45 days after the first yellow fever vaccination. The chain is built from TRBV12-3 or TRBV12-4 and TRBJ2-7; 7 positions agree with TRBD1. This clonotype was obtained from a man aged 18 to 30 who received the YFV17D yellow fever vaccine. The CDR3: CASSPRQGTRYEQYF. CDR3 nucleotide sequence: TGTGCCAGCAGTCCTAGACAGGGAACGAGGTACGAGCAGTACTTC.